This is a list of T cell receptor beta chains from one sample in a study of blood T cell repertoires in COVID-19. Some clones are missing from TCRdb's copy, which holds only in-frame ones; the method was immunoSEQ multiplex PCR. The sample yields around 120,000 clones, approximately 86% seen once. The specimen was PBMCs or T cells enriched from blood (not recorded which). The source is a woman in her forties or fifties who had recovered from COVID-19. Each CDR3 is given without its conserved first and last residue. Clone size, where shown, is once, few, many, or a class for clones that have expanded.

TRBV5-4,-,ASSRWTSGTSYEQY
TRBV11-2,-,ASSLTYRMGYEQY
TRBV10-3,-,AISGITGSEQY
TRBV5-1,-,ASSPRYRDRGPGTEAF
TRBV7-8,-,ASSQRTSGHKTRCEGRTDTQY
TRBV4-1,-,ASSQVGQVEQF
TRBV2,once,AITGTEIYEQY
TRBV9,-,ASSLAGVYGNEQF
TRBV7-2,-,ASSFNRATYGYT
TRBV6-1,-,ASTLQTGWAQY
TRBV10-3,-,AIRGSNSPLH
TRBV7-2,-,ASSPEARTGYGYT
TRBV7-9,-,ASRSLAGEDTQY
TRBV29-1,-,SVGKGTGGFGTQY
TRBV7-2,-,ASSPYGTGDRADTQY
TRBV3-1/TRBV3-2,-,ASSPIRPGEQF
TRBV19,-,ASTGGPNSGNTIY
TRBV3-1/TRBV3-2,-,ASSQEPHGTYEQY
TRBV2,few,ASSETGPENTIY
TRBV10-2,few,ASSAGTGLDQPQH
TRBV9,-,ASSVNGGGTSSYEQY
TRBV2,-,AVDRDAF
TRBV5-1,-,ASSRGDRDGEKLF
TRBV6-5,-,ASSYLDRGTEAF
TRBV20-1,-,SASTGEYTEAF
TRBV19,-,ASSPGRQGESSYEQY
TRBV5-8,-,ASSPNQASGNTIY
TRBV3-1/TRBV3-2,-,ASSQERQFYEQY
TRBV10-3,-,AITQSGNTNYGYT
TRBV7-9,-,ASSLDRNIQY
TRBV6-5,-,ASSSNHEQY
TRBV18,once,ASSPGQAATEAF
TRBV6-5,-,ASSSVFLRGDPEQY
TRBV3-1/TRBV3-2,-,ASSQGSGNQPQH
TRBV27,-,ASSPRAAWGVYGYT
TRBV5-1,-,ASSLWDSLSYEQY
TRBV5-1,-,ASSLYLDTDTQY
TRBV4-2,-,ASSLTPGDEQF
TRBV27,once,ASSSGQGGAF
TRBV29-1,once,SVTGLEAF
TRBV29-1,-,SVDQYTGELF
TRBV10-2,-,ASNPSGILYEQY
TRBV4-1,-,ASSQGTGVNYGYT
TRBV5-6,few,ASSLVQGDEQY
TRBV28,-,ASSFQAGRETQY
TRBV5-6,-,ASSPDRGYEQY
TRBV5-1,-,ASSLSGVQETQY
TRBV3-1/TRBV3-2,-,ASSQDRGGGSNQPQH
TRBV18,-,ASSPGRNYGYT
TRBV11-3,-,ASSLTGGAGENGYT
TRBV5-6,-,ASSSDSSGNTIY